This T cell receptor (beta chain) was identified during a study of blood T cell repertoires in COVID-19. TCRdb keeps only in-frame clones here, not all; method: immunoSEQ multiplex PCR. The table records 250,000 to 350,000 clones, 75% to 90% of them present only once. The sequence came from a woman aged 25 to 39 who had recovered from COVID-19. Sequenced material: PBMCs or T cells enriched from blood (not recorded which).

CDR3 nucleotide sequence: TGTGCTAGTGGTTTGGTAACAGGGGCGAACTCTGGGGCCAACGTCCTGACTTTC. It codes for CASGLVTGANSGANVLTF. The J gene is TRBJ2-6, the V gene TRBV12-5; 7 bases are shared with TRBD1. With 0 bases clipped from V and 0 bases from J, the junction kept 5 bases outside the gene matches. Germline assignment: CDR1 LGHNT and CDR2 FRNRAP. CDR3 length equals 18 residues.